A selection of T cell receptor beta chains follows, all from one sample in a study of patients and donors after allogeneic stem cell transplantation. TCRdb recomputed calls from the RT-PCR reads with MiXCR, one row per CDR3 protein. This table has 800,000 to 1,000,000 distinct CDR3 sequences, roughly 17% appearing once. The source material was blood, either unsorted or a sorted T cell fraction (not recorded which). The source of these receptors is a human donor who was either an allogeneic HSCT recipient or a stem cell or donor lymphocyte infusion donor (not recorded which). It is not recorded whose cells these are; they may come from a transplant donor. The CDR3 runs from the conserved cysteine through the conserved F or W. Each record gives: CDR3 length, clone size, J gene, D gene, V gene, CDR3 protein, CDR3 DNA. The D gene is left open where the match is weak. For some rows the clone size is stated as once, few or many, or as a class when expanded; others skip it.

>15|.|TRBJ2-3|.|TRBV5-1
CASSRSGSGTDTQYF
TGCGCCAGCAGCCGAAGCGGGTCAGGTACAGATACGCAGTATTTT
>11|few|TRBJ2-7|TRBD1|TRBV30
CACDRGYEQYF
TGTGCCTGTGACAGGGGCTACGAGCAGTACTTC
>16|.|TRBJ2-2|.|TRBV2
CASSEIGHMNTGELFF
TGTGCCAGCAGTGAAATCGGACACATGAACACCGGGGAGCTGTTTTTT
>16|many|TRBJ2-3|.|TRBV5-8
CASSLILSNRGDTQYF
TGTGCCAGCAGCTTGATCTTGTCCAACCGGGGGGATACGCAGTATTTT
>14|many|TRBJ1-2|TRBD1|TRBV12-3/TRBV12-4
CASSPGDRGYGYTF
TGTGCCAGCAGTCCAGGAGACAGGGGCTATGGCTACACCTTC
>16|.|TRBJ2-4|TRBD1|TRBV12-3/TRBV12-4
CASSLLGTGAKNIQYF
TGTGCCAGCAGCCTATTAGGGACAGGGGCCAAAAACATTCAGTACTTC
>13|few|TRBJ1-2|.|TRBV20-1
CSARDPPGNGYTF
TGCAGTGCTAGAGATCCCCCGGGGAATGGCTACACCTTC
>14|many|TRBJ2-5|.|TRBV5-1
CASSPGTPKETQYF
TGCGCCAGCAGCCCCGGGACACCAAAAGAGACCCAGTACTTC
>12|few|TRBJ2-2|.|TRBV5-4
CASSFRLGELFF
TGTGCCAGCAGCTTTCGCCTCGGGGAGCTGTTTTTT
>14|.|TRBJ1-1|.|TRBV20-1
CSARVRRKNTEAFF
TGCAGTGCTAGAGTTCGACGGAAGAACACTGAAGCTTTCTTT
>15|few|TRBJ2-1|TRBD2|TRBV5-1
CASSLKSREGRLQFF
TGCGCCAGCAGCTTGAAGTCGAGGGAGGGCCGGTTGCAGTTCTTC
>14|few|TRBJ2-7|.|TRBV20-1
CSARVPLAAHEQYF
TGCAGTGCTAGAGTCCCCCTTGCTGCCCACGAGCAGTACTTC
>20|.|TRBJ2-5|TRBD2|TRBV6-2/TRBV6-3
CASSYLSPGLAGNQQETQYF
TGTGCCAGCAGTTACCTCTCCCCCGGACTAGCGGGTAATCAACAAGAGACCCAGTACTTC
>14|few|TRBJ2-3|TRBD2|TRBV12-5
CASAWLAGADTQYF
TGTGCTAGTGCCTGGCTAGCGGGAGCAGATACGCAGTATTTT
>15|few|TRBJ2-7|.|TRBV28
CASSHQQGTSSEQYF
TGTGCCAGCAGCCACCAACAGGGAACGTCAAGCGAGCAGTACTTC
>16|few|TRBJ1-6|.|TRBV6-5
CASSYQTGTYNSPLHF
TGTGCCAGCAGTTACCAGACAGGAACCTATAATTCACCCCTCCACTTT
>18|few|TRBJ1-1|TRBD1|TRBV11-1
CASSLAGFMGQQSTEAFF
TGTGCCAGCAGCTTAGCCGGGTTTATGGGACAGCAATCCACTGAAGCTTTCTTT
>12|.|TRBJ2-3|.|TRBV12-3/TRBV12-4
CASSRQRDTQYF
TGTGCCAGCAGTCGACAGCGGGATACGCAGTATTTT
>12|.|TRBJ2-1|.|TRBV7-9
CASNRWGDEQFF
TGTGCCAGCAACCGTTGGGGAGATGAGCAGTTCTTC
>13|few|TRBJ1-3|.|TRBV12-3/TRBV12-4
CASSGDGGNTIYF
TGTGCCAGCAGTGGGGACGGTGGAAACACCATATATTTT
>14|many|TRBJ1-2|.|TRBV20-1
CSARGTDPPYGYTF
TGCAGTGCTAGAGGGACAGATCCCCCCTATGGCTACACCTTC
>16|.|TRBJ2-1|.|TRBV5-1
CASSREAVSEYNEQFF
TGCGCCAGCAGCAGGGAAGCGGTATCGGAATACAATGAGCAGTTCTTC
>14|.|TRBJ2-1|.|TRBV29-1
CSVEGGEATNEQFF
TGCAGCGTTGAAGGGGGGGAGGCTACCAATGAGCAGTTCTTC
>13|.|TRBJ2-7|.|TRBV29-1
CSVEDQRDYEQYF
TGCAGCGTTGAAGATCAAAGGGACTACGAGCAGTACTTC
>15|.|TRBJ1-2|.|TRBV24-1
CATSSMEGANYGYTF
TGTGCCACCTCTTCGATGGAAGGGGCCAACTATGGCTACACCTTC
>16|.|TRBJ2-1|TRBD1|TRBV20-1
CSARDSKTGLGNEQFF
TGCAGTGCTAGAGATAGTAAGACAGGGCTGGGGAATGAGCAGTTCTTC
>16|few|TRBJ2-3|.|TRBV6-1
CASSDGPWWGRDTQYF
TGTGCCAGCAGTGATGGCCCGTGGTGGGGGAGAGATACGCAGTATTTT
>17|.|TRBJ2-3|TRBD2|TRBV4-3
CASSQAPAGGSTDTQYF
TGCGCCAGCAGCCAAGCCCCAGCGGGGGGGAGCACAGATACGCAGTATTTT
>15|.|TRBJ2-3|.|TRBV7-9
CASSPGQIYTDTQYF
TGTGCCAGCAGCCCCGGACAGATTTACACAGATACGCAGTATTTT
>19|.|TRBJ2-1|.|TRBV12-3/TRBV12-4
CASSLGEEAGGITYNEQFF
TGTGCCAGCAGTTTGGGGGAAGAGGCGGGCGGGATAACCTACAATGAGCAGTTCTTC
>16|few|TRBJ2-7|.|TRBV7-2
CASSLAMGQGSYEQYF
TGTGCCAGCAGCTTAGCGATGGGTCAGGGGAGCTACGAGCAGTACTTC
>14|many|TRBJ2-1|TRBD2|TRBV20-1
CSAVAGVNYNEQFF
TGCAGTGCTGTAGCGGGAGTAAACTACAATGAGCAGTTCTTC
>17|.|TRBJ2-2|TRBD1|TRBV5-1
CASSLAGTGGFTGELFF
TGCGCCAGCAGCTTAGCCGGGACAGGGGGCTTCACCGGGGAGCTGTTTTTT
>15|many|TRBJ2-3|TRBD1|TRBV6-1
CASSLTGASTDTQYF
TGTGCCAGCAGTTTAACAGGGGCCAGCACAGATACGCAGTATTTT
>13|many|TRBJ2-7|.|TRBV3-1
CASSRGTGYEQYF
TGTGCCAGCAGCCGAGGTACCGGCTACGAGCAGTACTTC
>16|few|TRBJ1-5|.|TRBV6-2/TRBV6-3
CASTPYETRINQPQHF
TGTGCCAGCACCCCCTATGAGACACGGATAAATCAGCCCCAGCATTTT
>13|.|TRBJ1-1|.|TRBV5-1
CASSLSLTTEAFF
TGCGCCAGCAGCTTGTCCCTTACCACTGAAGCTTTCTTT
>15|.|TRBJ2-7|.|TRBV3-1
CASCAGRASSYEQYF
TGTGCCAGCTGCGCGGGGCGGGCGAGCTCCTACGAGCAGTACTTC
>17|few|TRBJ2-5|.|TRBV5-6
CASSFLSLSRGKETQYF
TGTGCCAGCAGCTTCCTCTCGTTGAGTAGGGGGAAAGAGACCCAGTACTTC
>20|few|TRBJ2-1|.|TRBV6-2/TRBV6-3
CASSYYVQRTVKGEGHEQFF
TGTGCCAGCAGTTACTACGTCCAGCGGACTGTAAAGGGCGAAGGCCATGAGCAGTTCTTC
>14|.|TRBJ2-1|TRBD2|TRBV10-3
CAISLAGANNEQFF
TGTGCCATCAGTCTAGCGGGAGCAAACAATGAGCAGTTCTTC
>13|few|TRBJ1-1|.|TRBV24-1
CATSDSHYTEAFF
TGTGCCACCAGTGATTCCCATTACACTGAAGCTTTCTTT
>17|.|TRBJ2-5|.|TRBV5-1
CASSFSRGLFLQETQYF
TGCGCCAGCAGCTTTTCCAGGGGCCTGTTTCTCCAAGAGACCCAGTACTTC
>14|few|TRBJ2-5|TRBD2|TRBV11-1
CASSLTSGIETQYF
TGTGCCAGCAGCTTGACTAGCGGGATAGAGACCCAGTACTTC